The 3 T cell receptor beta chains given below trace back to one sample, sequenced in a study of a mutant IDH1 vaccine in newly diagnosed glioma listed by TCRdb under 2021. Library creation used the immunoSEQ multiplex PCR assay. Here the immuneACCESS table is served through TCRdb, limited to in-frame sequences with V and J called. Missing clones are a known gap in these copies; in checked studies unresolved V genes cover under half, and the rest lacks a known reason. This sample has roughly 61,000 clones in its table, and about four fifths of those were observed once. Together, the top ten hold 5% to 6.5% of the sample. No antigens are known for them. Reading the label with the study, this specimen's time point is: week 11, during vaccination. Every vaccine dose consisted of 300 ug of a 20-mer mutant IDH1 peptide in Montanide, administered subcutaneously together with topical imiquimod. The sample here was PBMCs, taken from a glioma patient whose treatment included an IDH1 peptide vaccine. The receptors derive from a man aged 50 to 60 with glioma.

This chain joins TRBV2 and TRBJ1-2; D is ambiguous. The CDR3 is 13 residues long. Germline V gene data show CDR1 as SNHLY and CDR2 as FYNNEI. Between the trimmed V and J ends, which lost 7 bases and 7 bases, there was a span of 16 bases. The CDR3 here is CASNIEALSGYTF. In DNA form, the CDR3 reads TGTGCCAGCAATATCGAGGCTCTGAGTGGCTACACCTTC.

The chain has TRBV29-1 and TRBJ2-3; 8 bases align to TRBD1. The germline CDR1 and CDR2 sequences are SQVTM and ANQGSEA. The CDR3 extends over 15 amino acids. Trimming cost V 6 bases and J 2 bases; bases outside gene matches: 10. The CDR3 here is CSVADREDFTDTQYF. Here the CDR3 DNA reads TGCAGCGTGGCGGACAGGGAAGACTTCACAGATACGCAGTATTTT.

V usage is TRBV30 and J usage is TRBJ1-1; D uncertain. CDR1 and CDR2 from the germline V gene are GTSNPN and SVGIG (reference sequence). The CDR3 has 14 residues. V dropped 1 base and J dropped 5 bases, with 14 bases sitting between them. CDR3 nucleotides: TGTGCCTGGAGTGGGCCCGGGGATGGGACTGAAGCTTTCTTT. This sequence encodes CAWSGPGDGTEAFF. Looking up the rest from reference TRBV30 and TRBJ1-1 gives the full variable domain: SQTIHQWPATLVQPVGSPLSLECTVEGTSNPNLYWYRQAAGRGLQLLFYSVGIGQISSEVPQNLSASRPQDRQFILSSKKLLLSDSGFYLCAWSGPGDGTEAFFGQGTRLTVV.